Listed below are T cell receptor beta chains from one sample, sequenced in a study of regulatory T cells in long-lasting Graves disease. TCRdb fed the multiplex PCR reads into MiXCR, producing one record per CDR3 protein. Of a few hundred thousand distinct CDR3 sequences listed, 18% are singletons. This material consisted of peripheral blood mononuclear cells (PBMCs), taken at new diagnosis, from a patient treated with antithyroid drugs. The receptors were gathered from a female donor with Graves disease. Both conserved end residues are part of each CDR3. The size entry gives once, few, many, or a class for an expanded clone.

many	TRBV10-3	17	TRBJ2-5	CAISGALGVVGGETQYF
few	TRBV18	14	TRBJ1-3	CASSPGVPGNTIYF
many	TRBV6-2/TRBV6-3	16	TRBJ2-7	CASRTPSGAATNEQYF
many	TRBV20-1	12	TRBJ2-1	CSASLATDEQFF
few	TRBV9	16	TRBJ2-7	CASSLRAGGPWGEQYF
many	TRBV7-9	14	TRBJ1-3	CASSLVGGENTIYF
many	TRBV20-1	16	TRBJ2-7	CSARDIGGQPSYEQYF
many	TRBV27	15	TRBJ2-2	CASSSLAQGTGELFF
few	TRBV27	15	TRBJ2-7	CASSSLARSSYEQYF
few	TRBV5-4	15	TRBJ1-1	CASSLVQGRNTEAFF
many	TRBV28	14	TRBJ1-2	CASSPSPVRYGYTF
few	TRBV29-1	15	TRBJ1-1	CSVHIRPGESTEAFF